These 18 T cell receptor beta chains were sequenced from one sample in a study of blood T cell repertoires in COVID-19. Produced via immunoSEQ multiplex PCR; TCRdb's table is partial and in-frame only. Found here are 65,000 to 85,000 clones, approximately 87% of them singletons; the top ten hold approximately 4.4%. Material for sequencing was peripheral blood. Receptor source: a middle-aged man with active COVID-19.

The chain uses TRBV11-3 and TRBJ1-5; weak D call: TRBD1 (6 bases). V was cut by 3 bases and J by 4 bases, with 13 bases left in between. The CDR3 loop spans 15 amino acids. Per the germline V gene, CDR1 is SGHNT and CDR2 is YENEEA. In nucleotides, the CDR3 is TGTGCCAGCAGCTTCTCCACCCAGGGGAATCAGCCCCAGCATTTT. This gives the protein CASSFSTQGNQPQHF. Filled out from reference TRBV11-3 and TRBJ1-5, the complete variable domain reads EAGVVQSPRYKIIEKKQPVAFWCNPISGHNTLYWYLQNLGQGPELLIRYENEEAVDDSQLPKDRFSAERLKGVDSTLKIQPAELGDSAVYLCASSFSTQGNQPQHFGDGTRLSIL.

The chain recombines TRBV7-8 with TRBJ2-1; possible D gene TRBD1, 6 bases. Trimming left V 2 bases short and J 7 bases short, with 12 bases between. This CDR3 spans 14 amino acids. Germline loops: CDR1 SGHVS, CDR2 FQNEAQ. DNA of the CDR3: TGTGCCAGCAGCTTAAGGCAGGGGAGAAATGAGCAGTTCTTC. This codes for CASSLRQGRNEQFF.

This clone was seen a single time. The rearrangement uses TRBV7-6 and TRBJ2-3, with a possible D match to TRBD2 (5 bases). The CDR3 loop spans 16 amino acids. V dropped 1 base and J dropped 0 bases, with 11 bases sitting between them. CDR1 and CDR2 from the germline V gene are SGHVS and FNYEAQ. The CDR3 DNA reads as TGTGCCAGCAGCTTAGGAGCGGTAACTAGCACAGATACGCAGTATTTT. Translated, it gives CASSLGAVTSTDTQYF.

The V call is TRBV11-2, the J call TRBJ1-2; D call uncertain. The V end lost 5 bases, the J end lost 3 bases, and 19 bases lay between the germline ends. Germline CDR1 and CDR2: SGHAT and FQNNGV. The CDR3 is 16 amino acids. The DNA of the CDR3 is TGTGCCAGCAGCAACGTATTAGGAGGGTCCTACTATGGCTACACCTTC. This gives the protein CASSNVLGGSYYGYTF.

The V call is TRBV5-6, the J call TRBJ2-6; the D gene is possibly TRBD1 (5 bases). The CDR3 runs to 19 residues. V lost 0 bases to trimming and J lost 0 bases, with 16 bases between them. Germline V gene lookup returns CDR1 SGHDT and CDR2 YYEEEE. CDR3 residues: CASSLVETAAYSGANVLTF. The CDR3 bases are TGTGCCAGCAGCTTGGTGGAGACAGCAGCCTACTCTGGGGCCAACGTCCTGACTTTC.

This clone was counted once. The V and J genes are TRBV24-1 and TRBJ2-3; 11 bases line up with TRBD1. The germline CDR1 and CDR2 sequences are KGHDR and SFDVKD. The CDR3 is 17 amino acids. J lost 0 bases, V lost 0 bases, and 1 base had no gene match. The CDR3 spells CATSDLRDRGSTDTQYF. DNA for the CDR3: TGTGCCACCAGTGATTTGAGGGACAGGGGGAGCACAGATACGCAGTATTTT.

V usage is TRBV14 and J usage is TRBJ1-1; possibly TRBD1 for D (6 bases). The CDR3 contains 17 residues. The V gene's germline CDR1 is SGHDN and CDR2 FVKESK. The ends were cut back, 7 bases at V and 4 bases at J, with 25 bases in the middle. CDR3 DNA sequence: TGTGCCAGCACGCCAACGAATACAGGGTTGCGTCGCACTGAAGCTTTCTTT. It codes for CASTPTNTGLRRTEAFF.

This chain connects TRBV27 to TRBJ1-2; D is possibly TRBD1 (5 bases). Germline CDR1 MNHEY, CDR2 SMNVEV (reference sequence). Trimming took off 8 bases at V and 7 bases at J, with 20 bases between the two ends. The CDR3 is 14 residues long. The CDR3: CASWAYQGGGGYTF. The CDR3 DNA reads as TGTGCCAGCTGGGCTTATCAGGGCGGCGGTGGCTACACCTTC.

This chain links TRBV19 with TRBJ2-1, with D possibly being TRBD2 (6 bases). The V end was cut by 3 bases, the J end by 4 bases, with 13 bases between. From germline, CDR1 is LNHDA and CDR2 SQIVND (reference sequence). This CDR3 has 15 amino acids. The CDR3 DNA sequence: TGTGCCAGTAGTATCCGAGGGGCGGGGTACAATGAGCAGTTCTTC. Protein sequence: CASSIRGAGYNEQFF.

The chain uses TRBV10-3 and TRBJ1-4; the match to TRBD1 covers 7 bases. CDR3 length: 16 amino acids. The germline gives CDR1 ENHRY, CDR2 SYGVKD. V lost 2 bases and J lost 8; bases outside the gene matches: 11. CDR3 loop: CAISERPGQLQEKLFF. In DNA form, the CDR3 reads TGTGCCATCAGTGAGCGCCCGGGACAGCTACAAGAAAAACTGTTTTTT.

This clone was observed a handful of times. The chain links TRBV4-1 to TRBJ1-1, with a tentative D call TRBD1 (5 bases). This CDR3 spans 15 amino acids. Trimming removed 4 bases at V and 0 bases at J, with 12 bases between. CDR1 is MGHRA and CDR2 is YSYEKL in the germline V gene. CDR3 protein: CASSLTGEMNTEAFF. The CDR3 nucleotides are TGCGCCAGCAGCCTAACAGGCGAAATGAACACTGAAGCTTTCTTT.

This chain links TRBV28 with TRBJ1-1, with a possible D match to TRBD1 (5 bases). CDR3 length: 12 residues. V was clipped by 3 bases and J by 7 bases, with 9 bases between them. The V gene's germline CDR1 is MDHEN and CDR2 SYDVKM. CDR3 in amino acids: CASSLNRIEAFF. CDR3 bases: TGTGCCAGCAGTTTGAACAGGATTGAAGCTTTCTTT.

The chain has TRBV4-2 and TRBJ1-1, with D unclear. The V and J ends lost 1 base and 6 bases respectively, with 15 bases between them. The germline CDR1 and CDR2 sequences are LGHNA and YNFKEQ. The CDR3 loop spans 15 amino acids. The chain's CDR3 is CASSQGPVEGAEAFF. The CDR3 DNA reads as TGTGCCAGCAGCCAAGGGCCGGTGGAGGGAGCTGAAGCTTTCTTT.

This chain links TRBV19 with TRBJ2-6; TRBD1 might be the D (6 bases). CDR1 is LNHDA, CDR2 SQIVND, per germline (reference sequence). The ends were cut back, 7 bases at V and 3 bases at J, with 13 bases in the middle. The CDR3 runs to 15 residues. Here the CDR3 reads CASTRQVYGANVLTF. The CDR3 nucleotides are TGTGCCAGTACCCGACAGGTGTATGGGGCCAACGTCCTGACTTTC.

The CDR3, as DNA: TGTGCCAGCAGTGAAGTGGGCAGGGGCGAAGGGCAGTTCTTC. It encodes CASSEVGRGEGQFF. The chain couples TRBV2 to TRBJ2-1, with D possibly TRBD1 on 6 matching bases. The CDR3 totals 14 residues. With 1 base removed from V and 12 bases from J, the gap between germline ends came to 16 bases. CDR1 is SNHLY and CDR2 is FYNNEI in the germline V gene.

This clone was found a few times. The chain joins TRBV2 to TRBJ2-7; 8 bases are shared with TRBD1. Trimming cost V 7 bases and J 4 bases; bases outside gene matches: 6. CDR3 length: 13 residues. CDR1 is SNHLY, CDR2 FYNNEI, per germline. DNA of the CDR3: TGTGCCAGCAAGATGGACAGGGCTTACGAGCAGTACTTC. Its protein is CASKMDRAYEQYF.

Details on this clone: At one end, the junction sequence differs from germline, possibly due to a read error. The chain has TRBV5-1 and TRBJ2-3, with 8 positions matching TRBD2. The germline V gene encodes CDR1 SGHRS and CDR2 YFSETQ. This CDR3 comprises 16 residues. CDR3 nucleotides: TGCGCCAGCGGCTTGGGGGCGGGGGGCCGCACAGATACGCAGTATTTT. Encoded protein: CASGLGAGGRTDTQYF. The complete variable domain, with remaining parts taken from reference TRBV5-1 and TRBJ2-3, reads KAGVTQTPRYLIKTRGQQVTLSCSPISGHRSVSWYQQTPGQGLQFLFEYFSETQRNKGNFPGRFSGRQFSNSRSEMNVSTLELGDSALYLCASGLGAGGRTDTQYFGPGTRLTVL.

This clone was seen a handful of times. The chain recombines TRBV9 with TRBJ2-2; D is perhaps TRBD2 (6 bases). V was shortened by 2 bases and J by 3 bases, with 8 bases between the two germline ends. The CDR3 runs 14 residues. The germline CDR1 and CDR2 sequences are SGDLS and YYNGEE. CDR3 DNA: TGTGCCAGCAGCGTCTGGGGGGACACCGGGGAGCTGTTTTTT. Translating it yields CASSVWGDTGELFF.